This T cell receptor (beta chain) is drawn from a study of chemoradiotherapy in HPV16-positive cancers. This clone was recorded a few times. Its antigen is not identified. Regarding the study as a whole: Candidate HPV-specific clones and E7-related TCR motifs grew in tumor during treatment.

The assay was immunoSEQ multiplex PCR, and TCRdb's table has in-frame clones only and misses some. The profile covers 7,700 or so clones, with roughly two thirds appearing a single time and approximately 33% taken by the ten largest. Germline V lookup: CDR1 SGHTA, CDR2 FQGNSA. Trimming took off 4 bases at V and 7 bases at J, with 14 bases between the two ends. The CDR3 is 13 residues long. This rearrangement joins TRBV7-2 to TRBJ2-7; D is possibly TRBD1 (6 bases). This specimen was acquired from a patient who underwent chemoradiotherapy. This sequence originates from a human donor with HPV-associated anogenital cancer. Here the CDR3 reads CASSSRGLEEQYF. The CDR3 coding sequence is TGTGCCAGCAGCTCCAGGGGCCTTGAAGAGCAGTACTTC.